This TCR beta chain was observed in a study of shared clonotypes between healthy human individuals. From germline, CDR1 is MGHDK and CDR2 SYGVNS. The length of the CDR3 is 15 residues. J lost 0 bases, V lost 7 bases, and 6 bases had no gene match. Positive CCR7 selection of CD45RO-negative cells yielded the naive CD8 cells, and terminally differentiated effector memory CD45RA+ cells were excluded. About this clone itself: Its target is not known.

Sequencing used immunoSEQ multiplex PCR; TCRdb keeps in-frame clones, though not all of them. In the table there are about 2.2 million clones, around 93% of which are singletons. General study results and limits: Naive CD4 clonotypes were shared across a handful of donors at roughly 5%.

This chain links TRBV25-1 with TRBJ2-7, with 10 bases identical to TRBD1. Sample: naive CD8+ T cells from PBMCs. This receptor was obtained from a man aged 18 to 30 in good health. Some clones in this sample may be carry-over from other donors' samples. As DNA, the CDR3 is TGTGCCAGCACGCCCCGGGACAGGGGCTCCTACGAGCAGTACTTC. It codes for CASTPRDRGSYEQYF.